The 27 T cell receptor beta chains presented below share a single source sample, sequenced in a study of shared T cell receptors in the human thymus. Profiled with immunoSEQ multiplex PCR; TCRdb holds only in-frame clones, not every one. The profile shows roughly 700,000 clones, roughly 90% of them singletons. This sample also belongs to another study, concerning human thymus T cells.

Sequenced input: thymocytes. These receptors all come from a boy in the first two years of life with a congenital heart defect.

This chain uses TRBV25-1 with TRBJ1-2; D not resolved. Germline CDR1 reads MGHDK; CDR2 reads SYGVNS. The V end lost 6 bases, the J end lost 0 bases, and 11 bases lay between the germline ends. The CDR3 sequence is 14 residues long. In DNA form, the CDR3 reads TGTGCCAGCAGCTACAGCTACCCTAACTATGGCTACACCTTC. It codes for CASSYSYPNYGYTF.

The chain couples TRBV6-6 to TRBJ1-1, with 7 bases that match TRBD1. The CDR3 is 13 amino acids. J lost 5 bases, V lost 3 bases, and 3 bases had no gene match. Germline CDR1 reads MNHNY; CDR2 reads SVGAGI (reference sequence). CDR3 sequence reads: CASSYFRGTEAFF. The DNA of the CDR3 is TGTGCCAGCAGTTATTTCAGGGGGACTGAAGCTTTCTTT.

The genes are TRBV7-9 and TRBJ1-5; D might be TRBD1 (6 bases). Per germline, CDR1 SEHNR and CDR2 FQNEAQ (reference sequence). The V end lost 8 bases, the J end lost 4 bases, and 15 bases lay between the germline ends. The CDR3 contains 14 residues. CDR3 in DNA: TGTGCCAGCGGCCGTCGGGGGGCGAATCAGCCCCAGCATTTT. Translating it yields CASGRRGANQPQHF.

The CDR3 nucleotides read TGCGCCAGCCTTAGCGGGAGGCCGGGGGAGACCCAGTACTTC. It is translated as CASLSGRPGETQYF. This sequence joins TRBV5-1 and TRBJ2-5, with 10 bases lining up with TRBD2. The germline V gene encodes CDR1 SGHRS and CDR2 YFSETQ. The CDR3 contains 14 residues. V was clipped by 7 bases and J by 5 bases; unmatched bases: 8.

The chain joins TRBV7-9 to TRBJ1-3, with D uncertain. V was clipped by 5 bases and J by 3 bases, with 17 bases between them. The CDR3 covers 16 residues. Germline CDR1 is SEHNR and CDR2 is FQNEAQ (reference sequence). The CDR3 DNA follows: TGTGCCAGCAGCCCCGTTTACGGGGAGGTTGGAAACACCATATATTTT. Protein product: CASSPVYGEVGNTIYF.

The chain joins TRBV19 to TRBJ2-1, with 10 bases fitting TRBD2. Germline CDR1 and CDR2: LNHDA and SQIVND (reference sequence). The length of the CDR3 is 15 residues. Losses at the gene ends were 7 bases for V and 3 bases for J; bases not matched to a gene: 6. The CDR3 nucleotides are TGTGCCAGTACTCCTAGCGGGAGTCACTACAATGAGCAGTTCTTC. It translates to CASTPSGSHYNEQFF.

The chain couples TRBV4-1 to TRBJ1-6; TRBD1 matches 9 bases. CDR3 length: 14 amino acids. The germline CDR1 and CDR2 sequences are MGHRA and YSYEKL. V shed 1 base, J shed 9 bases, and the junction held 1 base outside the gene matches. The DNA of the CDR3 is TGCGCCAGCAGCCAAGGGACAGGGGTTTCACCCCTCCACTTT. It yields the protein CASSQGTGVSPLHF.

The chain carries TRBV27 and TRBJ2-1, with D possibly TRBD2 on 5 matching bases. The CDR3 extends over 16 amino acids. Trimming removed 0 bases at V and 0 bases at J, with 9 bases between. CDR1 is MNHEY, CDR2 SMNVEV, per germline (reference sequence). In nucleotides, the CDR3 is TGTGCCAGCAGTTTATCGCGGGCCTTCTCCTACAATGAGCAGTTCTTC. It codes for CASSLSRAFSYNEQFF.

This chain's CDR3 is CASSFPPPGSLGEKLFF. In DNA, the CDR3 is TGTGCCAGCAGTTTTCCCCCCCCAGGTTCCCTCGGTGAAAAACTGTTTTTT. The rearrangement links TRBV27 to TRBJ1-4; D remains unclear. The germline V gene encodes CDR1 MNHEY and CDR2 SMNVEV (reference sequence). V was clipped by 3 bases and J by 7 bases, with 21 bases between them. CDR3 length: 17 residues.

The rearrangement uses TRBV11-1 and TRBJ2-5; TRBD2 aligns across 9 bases. V lost 2 bases to trimming and J lost 1 base; unmatched junction nucleotides: 14. From germline, CDR1 is SGHAT and CDR2 FQDESV (reference sequence). The CDR3 is 19 residues long. CDR3 in amino acids: CASSLQASGAAGPQETQYF. The CDR3 nucleotides read TGTGCCAGCAGCTTACAGGCTAGCGGGGCCGCGGGTCCCCAAGAGACCCAGTACTTC.

This clone appeared a few times. J is TRBJ2-1 and V is TRBV29-1; 12 nucleotides agree with TRBD2. There are 18 residues in the CDR3. The junction had 8 bases not matched to a gene; V was cut back by 0 bases and J by 2 bases. Looked up from germline, CDR1 is SQVTM and CDR2 is ANQGSEA. CDR3 sequence reads: CSVEDRLAGDITYNEQFF. The DNA of the CDR3 is TGCAGCGTTGAAGATCGACTAGCGGGAGACATCACCTACAATGAGCAGTTCTTC.

The chain carries TRBV10-3 and TRBJ2-5; possible D gene TRBD1, 5 bases. V lost 8 bases to trimming and J lost 2 bases, with 12 bases between them. This CDR3 is 13 amino acids long. Per germline, CDR1 ENHRY and CDR2 SYGVKD. The CDR3 DNA reads TGTGCCATCGCGGCAAAGGGGCAAGAGACCCAGTACTTC. Translating it yields CAIAAKGQETQYF.

J is TRBJ2-1 and V is TRBV6-5; TRBD2 matches at 11 bases. V lost 2 bases, J lost 8 bases, and 5 bases stayed unmatched. Germline V lookup: CDR1 MNHEY, CDR2 SVGAGI. The CDR3 is 15 residues long. This chain's CDR3 is CASSYGLAGGDEQFF. The CDR3 DNA sequence: TGTGCCAGCAGTTACGGACTAGCGGGCGGCGATGAGCAGTTCTTC.

The chain carries TRBV2 and TRBJ2-1; 10 positions match TRBD2. Losses at the gene ends were 3 bases for V and 6 bases for J; bases not matched to a gene: 8. CDR3 length: 16 amino acids. Germline assignment: CDR1 SNHLY and CDR2 FYNNEI. The CDR3 nucleotides read TGTGCCAGCAGTGATTTAAGCGGGAGGGGAATCAATGAGCAGTTCTTC. It encodes CASSDLSGRGINEQFF. Full variable domain (rest looked up from reference TRBV2 and TRBJ2-1): EPEVTQTPSHQVTQMGQEVILRCVPISNHLYFYWYRQILGQKVEFLVSFYNNEISEKSEIFDDQFSVERPDGSNFTLKIRSTKLEDSAMYFCASSDLSGRGINEQFFGPGTRLTVL.

V usage is TRBV25-1 and J usage is TRBJ2-3; the D gene is possibly TRBD2 (6 bases). Germline loops: CDR1 MGHDK, CDR2 SYGVNS. The CDR3 sequence is 15 residues long. The V end lost 7 bases, the J end lost 2 bases, and 16 bases lay between the germline ends. For the CDR3, the DNA is TGTGCCAGCACAAGGAGGGAAAATTACACAGATACGCAGTATTTT. Residues: CASTRRENYTDTQYF.

The J gene is TRBJ2-3, the V gene TRBV19; D perhaps matches TRBD1 (6 bases). The CDR3 has 16 amino acids. V gave up 6 bases and J gave up 6 bases, with 22 bases separating them. Germline assignment: CDR1 LNHDA and CDR2 SQIVND (reference sequence). CDR3 region: CASSTPGRGIFDTQYF. CDR3 in DNA: TGTGCCAGTAGCACTCCCGGCAGGGGAATTTTCGATACGCAGTATTTT.

J is TRBJ2-1 and V is TRBV4-3; D may be TRBD2 (6 bases). The CDR3 sequence is 16 residues long. Germline V CDR1 and CDR2: LGHNA, YSLEER. Trimming pared 0 bases from V and 6 bases from J, leaving 15 bases between. As DNA, the CDR3 is TGCGCCAGCAGCCAAGATCGGCAGGGACTCCCCAATGAGCAGTTCTTC. This translates into CASSQDRQGLPNEQFF.

This rearrangement joins TRBV23-1 to TRBJ1-5, with 9 nucleotides matching TRBD1. TRBV23-1 is recorded as an ORF, its role being uncertain. The CDR3 contains 19 residues. Unmatched junction bases numbered 14, after V lost 5 bases and J lost 0 bases. DNA of the CDR3: TGCGCCAGCAGTGGAGAGACAGGGGGGCTCCGTTATAGCAATCAGCCCCAGCATTTT. Encoded protein: CASSGETGGLRYSNQPQHF.

The V call is TRBV11-2, the J call TRBJ2-7, with D possibly matching TRBD1 (5 bases). V lost 5 bases to trimming and J lost 3 bases, with 26 bases between them. The CDR3 totals 18 residues. Germline assignment: CDR1 SGHAT and CDR2 FQNNGV. For the CDR3, the DNA is TGTGCCAGCAGCAGATTGACCACAGGATCCCCTTTCATCTACGAGCAGTACTTC. This encodes CASSRLTTGSPFIYEQYF.

This sequence joins TRBV7-2 and TRBJ1-2, with 9 nucleotides matching TRBD1. In germline, CDR1 is SGHTA, CDR2 FQGNSA. With V trimmed by 5 bases and J by 5 bases, 9 bases remained unmatched. The CDR3 spans 15 residues. This CDR3 is CASSPRTGEGYGYTF. The CDR3 DNA reads TGTGCCAGCAGCCCCCGGACAGGGGAAGGTTATGGCTACACCTTC.

This chain joins TRBV10-2 and TRBJ1-5; the D gene is possibly TRBD1 (5 bases). The germline gives CDR1 WSHSY, CDR2 SAAADI. With 2 bases removed from V and 2 bases from J, the gap between germline ends came to 10 bases. The CDR3 runs 15 residues. DNA of the CDR3: TGCGCCAGCAGTGAGGCGGGGGTAGGCAATCAGCCCCAGCATTTT. Protein sequence: CASSEAGVGNQPQHF.

The chain recombines TRBV19 with TRBJ1-5, with unresolved D. Trimming took off 3 bases at V and 2 bases at J, with 11 bases between the two ends. In germline, CDR1 is LNHDA, CDR2 SQIVND (reference sequence). The CDR3 is 15 residues long. This chain's CDR3 is CASSIPITGNQPQHF. CDR3 nucleotide sequence: TGTGCCAGTAGTATTCCAATCACGGGCAATCAGCCCCAGCATTTT.

The CDR3 is CASGYSSGNTIYF. CDR3 nucleotides: TGTGCCAGCGGGTACAGCTCTGGAAACACCATATATTTT. The chain carries TRBV28 and TRBJ1-3; D is unclear. Germline V gives CDR1 MDHEN, CDR2 SYDVKM. Trimming removed 8 bases from V and 0 bases from J, with 8 bases in between. The CDR3 consists of 13 residues.

The genes are TRBV5-1 and TRBJ2-1; 7 bases are shared with TRBD2. V was clipped by 3 bases and J by 0 bases; unmatched bases: 6. The CDR3 consists of 16 residues. Germline CDR1 and CDR2: SGHRS and YFSETQ. The CDR3 loop reads CASSSSGASSYNEQFF. DNA for the CDR3: TGCGCCAGCAGCTCTAGCGGAGCTAGCTCCTACAATGAGCAGTTCTTC.

This sequence joins TRBV5-6 and TRBJ2-7; a possible D gene is TRBD1 (6 bases). The V end lost 5 bases, the J end lost 4 bases, and 13 bases lay between the germline ends. Per the germline V gene, CDR1 is SGHDT and CDR2 is YYEEEE. This CDR3 is 13 amino acids long. CDR3 in DNA: TGTGCCAGCAGGTCTGACAGGAAATACGAGCAGTACTTC. Residues: CASRSDRKYEQYF. The full variable domain, with the rest looked up from reference TRBV5-6 and TRBJ2-7, is DAGVTQSPTHLIKTRGQQVTLRCSPKSGHDTVSWYQQALGQGPQFIFQYYEEEERQRGNFPDRFSGHQFPNYSSELNVNALLLGDSALYLCASRSDRKYEQYFGPGTRLTVT.

This sequence joins TRBV7-6 and TRBJ2-1; TRBD1 is a possible D gene (6 bases). Germline CDR1 reads SGHVS; CDR2 reads FNYEAQ. CDR3 length: 15 residues. V lost 5 bases and J lost 4, with 15 bases in between. The CDR3 loop reads CASSPRWGLYNEQFF. The CDR3 DNA is TGTGCCAGCAGCCCCCGGTGGGGGCTATACAATGAGCAGTTCTTC.

This rearrangement joins TRBV28 to TRBJ1-5; 10 bases line up with TRBD1. With 5 bases clipped from V and 1 base from J, the junction kept 2 bases outside the gene matches. Germline lookup yields CDR1 MDHEN and CDR2 SYDVKM. CDR3 size: 15 residues. The CDR3 DNA is TGTGCCAGCAGTAGACAGGGGGCGAGCAATCAGCCCCAGCATTTT. Its translation: CASSRQGASNQPQHF.